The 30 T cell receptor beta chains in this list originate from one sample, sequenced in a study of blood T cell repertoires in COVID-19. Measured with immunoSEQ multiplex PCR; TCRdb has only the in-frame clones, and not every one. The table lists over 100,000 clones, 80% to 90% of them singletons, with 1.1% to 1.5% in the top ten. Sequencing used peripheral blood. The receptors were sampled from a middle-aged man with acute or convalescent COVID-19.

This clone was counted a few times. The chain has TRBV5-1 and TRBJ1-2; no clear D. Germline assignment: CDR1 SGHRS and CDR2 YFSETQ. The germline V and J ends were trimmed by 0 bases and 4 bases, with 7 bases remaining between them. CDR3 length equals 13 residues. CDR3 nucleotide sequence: TGCGCCAGCAGCTTGGAAGTCAGCTATGGCTACACCTTC. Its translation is CASSLEVSYGYTF.

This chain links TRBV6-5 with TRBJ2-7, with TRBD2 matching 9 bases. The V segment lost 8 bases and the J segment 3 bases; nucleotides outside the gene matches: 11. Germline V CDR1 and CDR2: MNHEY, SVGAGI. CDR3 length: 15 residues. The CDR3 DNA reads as TGTGCCAGCTTCTCCTCCGGGACTAGCAACTACGAGCAGTACTTC. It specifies CASFSSGTSNYEQYF.

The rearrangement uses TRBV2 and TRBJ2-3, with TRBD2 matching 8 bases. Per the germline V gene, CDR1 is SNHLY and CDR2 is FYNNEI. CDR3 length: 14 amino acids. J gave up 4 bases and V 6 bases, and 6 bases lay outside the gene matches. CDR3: CASRSTSEPDTQYF. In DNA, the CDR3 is TGTGCCAGCAGGTCGACTAGCGAGCCAGATACGCAGTATTTT.

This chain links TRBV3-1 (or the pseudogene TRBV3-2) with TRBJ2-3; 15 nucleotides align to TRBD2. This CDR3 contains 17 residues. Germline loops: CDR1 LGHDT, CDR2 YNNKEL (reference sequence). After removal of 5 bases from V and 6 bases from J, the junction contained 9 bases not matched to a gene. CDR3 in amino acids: CASSYRGGLAGGDTQYF. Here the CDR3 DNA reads TGTGCCAGCAGCTATCGGGGGGGACTAGCGGGAGGCGATACGCAGTATTTT.

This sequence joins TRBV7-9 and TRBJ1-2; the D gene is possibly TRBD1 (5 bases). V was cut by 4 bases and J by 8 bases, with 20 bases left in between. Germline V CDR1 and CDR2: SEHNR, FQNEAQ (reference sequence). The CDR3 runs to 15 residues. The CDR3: CASSSLGGPGSGYTF. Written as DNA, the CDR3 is TGTGCCAGCAGCTCTCTGGGGGGTCCGGGGTCCGGCTACACCTTC.

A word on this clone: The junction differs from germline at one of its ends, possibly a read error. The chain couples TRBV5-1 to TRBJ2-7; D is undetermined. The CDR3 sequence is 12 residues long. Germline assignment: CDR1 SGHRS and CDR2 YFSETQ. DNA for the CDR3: TGCGCCAGCAGCTTGAACTCCAACGAGCAGTACTTC. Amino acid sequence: CASSLNSNEQYF.

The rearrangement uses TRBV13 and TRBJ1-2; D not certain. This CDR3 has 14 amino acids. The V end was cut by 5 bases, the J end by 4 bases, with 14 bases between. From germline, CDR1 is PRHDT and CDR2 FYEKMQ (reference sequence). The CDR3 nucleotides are TGTGCCAGCAGCCACCAGAGAGGCCTCTATGGCTACACCTTC. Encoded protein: CASSHQRGLYGYTF.

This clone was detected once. The CDR3: CASSIGGGAQETQYF. For the CDR3, the DNA is TGTGCCAGTAGTATAGGTGGGGGGGCCCAAGAGACCCAGTACTTC. The rearrangement uses TRBV19 and TRBJ2-5; maybe TRBD2 (7 bases). Germline lookup yields CDR1 LNHDA and CDR2 SQIVND (reference sequence). The CDR3 runs 15 residues. Trimming stripped 1 base from V and 1 base from J, with 10 bases between. The full variable domain, with the rest looked up from reference TRBV19 and TRBJ2-5, is DGGITQSPKYLFRKEGQNVTLSCEQNLNHDAMYWYRQDPGQGLRLIYYSQIVNDFQKGDIAEGYSVSREKKESFPLTVTSAQKNPTAFYLCASSIGGGAQETQYFGPGTRLLVL.

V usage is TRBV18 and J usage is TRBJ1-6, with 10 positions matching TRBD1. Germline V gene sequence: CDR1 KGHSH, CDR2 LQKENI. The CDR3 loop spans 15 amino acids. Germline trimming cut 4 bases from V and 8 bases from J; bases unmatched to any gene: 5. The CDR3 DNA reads TGTGCCAGCTCACGAGACAGGGGGCGGGATTCACCCCTCCACTTT. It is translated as CASSRDRGRDSPLHF.

This CDR3 is CASSLGDRFYGYTF. CDR3 nucleotides: TGCGCCAGCAGCTTGGGGGACAGGTTCTATGGCTACACCTTC. The V and J genes are TRBV5-1 and TRBJ1-2; 8 nucleotides agree with TRBD1. The CDR3 is 14 amino acids. Per the germline V gene, CDR1 is SGHRS and CDR2 is YFSETQ. Germline trimming cut 0 bases from V and 4 bases from J; bases unmatched to any gene: 2.

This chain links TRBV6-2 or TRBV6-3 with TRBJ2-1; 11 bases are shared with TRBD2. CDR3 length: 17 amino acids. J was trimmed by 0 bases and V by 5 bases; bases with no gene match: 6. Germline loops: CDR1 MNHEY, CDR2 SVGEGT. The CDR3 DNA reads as TGTGCCAGCAGTACCCGACTAGCGGGGTACTCCTACAATGAGCAGTTCTTC. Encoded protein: CASSTRLAGYSYNEQFF.

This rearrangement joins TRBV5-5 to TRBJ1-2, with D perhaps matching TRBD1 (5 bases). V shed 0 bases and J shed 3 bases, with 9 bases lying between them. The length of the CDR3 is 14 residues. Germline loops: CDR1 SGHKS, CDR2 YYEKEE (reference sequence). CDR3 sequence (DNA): TGTGCCAGCAGCTTGGGTATAGGGGACTATGGCTACACCTTC. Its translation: CASSLGIGDYGYTF.

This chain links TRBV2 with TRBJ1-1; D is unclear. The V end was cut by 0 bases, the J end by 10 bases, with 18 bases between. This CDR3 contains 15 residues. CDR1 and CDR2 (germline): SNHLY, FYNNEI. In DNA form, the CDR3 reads TGTGCCAGCAGTGAAGCGCTTTACGGTCGGGTTTCAGCTTTCTTT. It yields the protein CASSEALYGRVSAFF.

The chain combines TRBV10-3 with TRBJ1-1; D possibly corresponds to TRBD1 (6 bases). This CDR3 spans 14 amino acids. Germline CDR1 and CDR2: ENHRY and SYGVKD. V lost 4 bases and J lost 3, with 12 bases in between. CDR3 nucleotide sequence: TGTGCCATCAGTGTCAGGGGTTGGGACACTGAAGCTTTCTTT. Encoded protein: CAISVRGWDTEAFF.

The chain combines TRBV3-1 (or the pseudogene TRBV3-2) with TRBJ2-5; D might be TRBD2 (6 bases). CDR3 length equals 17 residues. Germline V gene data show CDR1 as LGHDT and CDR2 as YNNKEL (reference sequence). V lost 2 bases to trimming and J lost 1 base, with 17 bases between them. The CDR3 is CASSQSGLAGRQETQYF. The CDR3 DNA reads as TGTGCCAGCAGCCAAAGTGGATTGGCGGGGCGCCAAGAGACCCAGTACTTC.

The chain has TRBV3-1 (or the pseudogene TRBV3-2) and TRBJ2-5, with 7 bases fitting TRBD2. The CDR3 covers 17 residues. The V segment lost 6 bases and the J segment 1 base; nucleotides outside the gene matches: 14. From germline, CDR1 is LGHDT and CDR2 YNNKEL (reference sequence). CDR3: CASSPTGSGKLQETQYF. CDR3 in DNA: TGTGCCAGCAGTCCCACGGGGAGCGGGAAGCTCCAAGAGACCCAGTACTTC.

The CDR3 is CATSRLTIGTNSNQPQHF. The CDR3 region has the DNA TGTGCCACCAGCCGCCTGACTATCGGGACAAATAGCAATCAGCCCCAGCATTTT. V gene TRBV15 combines with J gene TRBJ1-5; the D gene is possibly TRBD1 (6 bases). The CDR3 is 18 amino acids. Trimming took 5 bases from V and 0 from J, leaving 20 bases between them. CDR1 LNHNV and CDR2 YYDKDF come from the germline V gene (reference sequence).

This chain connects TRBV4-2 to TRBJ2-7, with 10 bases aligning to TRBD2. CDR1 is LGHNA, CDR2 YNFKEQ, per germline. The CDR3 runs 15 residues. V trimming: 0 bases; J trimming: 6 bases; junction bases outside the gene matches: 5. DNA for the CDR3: TGTGCCAGCAGCCAAGATACTAGCGGGGACCTCGAGCAGTACTTC. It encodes CASSQDTSGDLEQYF.

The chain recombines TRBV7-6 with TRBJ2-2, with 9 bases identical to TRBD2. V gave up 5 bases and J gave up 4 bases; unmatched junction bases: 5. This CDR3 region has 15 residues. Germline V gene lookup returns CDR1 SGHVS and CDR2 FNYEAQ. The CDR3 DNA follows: TGTGCCAGCAGCACAGCGGGAGGCGTCACCGGGGAGCTGTTTTTT. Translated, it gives CASSTAGGVTGELFF.

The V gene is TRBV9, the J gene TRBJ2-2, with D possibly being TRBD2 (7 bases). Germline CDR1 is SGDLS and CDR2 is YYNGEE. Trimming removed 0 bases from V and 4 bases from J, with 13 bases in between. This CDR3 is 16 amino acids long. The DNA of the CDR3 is TGTGCCAGCAGCGTAGTGGGGGGGCCCGGCACCGGGGAGCTGTTTTTT. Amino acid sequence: CASSVVGGPGTGELFF.

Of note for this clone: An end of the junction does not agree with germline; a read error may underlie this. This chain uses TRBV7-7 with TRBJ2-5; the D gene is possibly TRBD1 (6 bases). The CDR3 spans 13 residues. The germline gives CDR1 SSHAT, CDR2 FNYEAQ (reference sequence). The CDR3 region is CASSTGTQETQYF. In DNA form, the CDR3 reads TGTGCTAGCAGTACAGGGACCCAAGAGACCCAGTACTTC.

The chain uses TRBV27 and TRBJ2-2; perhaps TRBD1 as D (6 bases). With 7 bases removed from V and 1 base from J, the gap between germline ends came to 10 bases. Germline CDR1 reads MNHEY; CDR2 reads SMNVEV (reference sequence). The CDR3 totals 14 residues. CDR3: CASKDSRNTGELFF. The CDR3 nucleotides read TGTGCCAGCAAGGACAGCCGGAACACCGGGGAGCTGTTTTTT.

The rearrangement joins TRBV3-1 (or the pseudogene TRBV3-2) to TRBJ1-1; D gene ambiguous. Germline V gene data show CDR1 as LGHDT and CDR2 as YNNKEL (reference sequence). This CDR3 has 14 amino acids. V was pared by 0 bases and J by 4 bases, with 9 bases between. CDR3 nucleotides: TGTGCCAGCAGCCAAGAGGGGAGACCCACTGAAGCTTTCTTT. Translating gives CASSQEGRPTEAFF.

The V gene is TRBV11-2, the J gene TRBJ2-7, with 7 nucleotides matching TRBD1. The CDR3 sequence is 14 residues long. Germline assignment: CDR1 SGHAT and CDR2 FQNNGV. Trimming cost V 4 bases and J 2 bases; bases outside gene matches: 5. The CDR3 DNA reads TGTGCCAGCAGCTCCAGGGACAGCCCCTACGAGCAGTACTTC. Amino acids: CASSSRDSPYEQYF. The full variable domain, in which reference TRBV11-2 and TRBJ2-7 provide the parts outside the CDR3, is EAGVAQSPRYKIIEKRQSVAFWCNPISGHATLYWYQQILGQGPKLLIQFQNNGVVDDSQLPKDRFSAERLKGVDSTLKIQPAKLEDSAVYLCASSSRDSPYEQYFGPGTRLTVT.

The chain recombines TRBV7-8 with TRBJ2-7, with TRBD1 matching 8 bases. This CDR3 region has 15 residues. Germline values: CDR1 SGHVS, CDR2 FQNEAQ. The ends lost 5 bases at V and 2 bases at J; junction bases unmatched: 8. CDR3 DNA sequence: TGTGCCAGCAGCCGCGACAGGGGACGGACCTACGAGCAGTACTTC. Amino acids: CASSRDRGRTYEQYF.

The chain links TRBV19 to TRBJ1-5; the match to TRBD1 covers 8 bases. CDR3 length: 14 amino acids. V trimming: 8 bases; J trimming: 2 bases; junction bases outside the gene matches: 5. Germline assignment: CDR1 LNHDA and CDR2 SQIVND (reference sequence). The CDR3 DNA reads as TGTGCCAGTTACGACAGGGGTGGCAATCAGCCCCAGCATTTT. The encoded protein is CASYDRGGNQPQHF. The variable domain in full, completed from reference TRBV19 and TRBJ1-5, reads DGGITQSPKYLFRKEGQNVTLSCEQNLNHDAMYWYRQDPGQGLRLIYYSQIVNDFQKGDIAEGYSVSREKKESFPLTVTSAQKNPTAFYLCASYDRGGNQPQHFGDGTRLSIL.

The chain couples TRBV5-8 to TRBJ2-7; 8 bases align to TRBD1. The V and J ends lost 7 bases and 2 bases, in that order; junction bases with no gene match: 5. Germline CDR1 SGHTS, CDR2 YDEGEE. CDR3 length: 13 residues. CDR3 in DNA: TGTGCCAGCGGACAGGGAAGGCCCTACGAGCAGTACTTC. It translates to CASGQGRPYEQYF.

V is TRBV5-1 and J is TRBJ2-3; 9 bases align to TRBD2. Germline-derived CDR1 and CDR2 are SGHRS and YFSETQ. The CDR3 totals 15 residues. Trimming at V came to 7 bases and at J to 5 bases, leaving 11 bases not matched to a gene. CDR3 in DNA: TGCGCCAGCCACTATCTAGCGGGGCAGAAAGATACGCAGTATTTT. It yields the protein CASHYLAGQKDTQYF.

CDR3 coding DNA: TGCGCCAGCAGCTTGGACAGGGCCTCTGGAAACACCATATATTTT. This encodes CASSLDRASGNTIYF. This chain links TRBV5-1 with TRBJ1-3; possible D gene TRBD1, 6 bases. Germline V gives CDR1 SGHRS, CDR2 YFSETQ. The length of the CDR3 is 15 residues. V dropped 0 bases and J dropped 0 bases, with 7 bases sitting between them.

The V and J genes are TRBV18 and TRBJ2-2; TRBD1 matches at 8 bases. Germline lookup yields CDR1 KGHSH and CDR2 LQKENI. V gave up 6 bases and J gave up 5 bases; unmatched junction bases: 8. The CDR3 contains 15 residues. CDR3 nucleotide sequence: TGTGCCAGCTCCGGACAGGGTTTGACTACCGGGGAGCTGTTTTTT. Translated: CASSGQGLTTGELFF.